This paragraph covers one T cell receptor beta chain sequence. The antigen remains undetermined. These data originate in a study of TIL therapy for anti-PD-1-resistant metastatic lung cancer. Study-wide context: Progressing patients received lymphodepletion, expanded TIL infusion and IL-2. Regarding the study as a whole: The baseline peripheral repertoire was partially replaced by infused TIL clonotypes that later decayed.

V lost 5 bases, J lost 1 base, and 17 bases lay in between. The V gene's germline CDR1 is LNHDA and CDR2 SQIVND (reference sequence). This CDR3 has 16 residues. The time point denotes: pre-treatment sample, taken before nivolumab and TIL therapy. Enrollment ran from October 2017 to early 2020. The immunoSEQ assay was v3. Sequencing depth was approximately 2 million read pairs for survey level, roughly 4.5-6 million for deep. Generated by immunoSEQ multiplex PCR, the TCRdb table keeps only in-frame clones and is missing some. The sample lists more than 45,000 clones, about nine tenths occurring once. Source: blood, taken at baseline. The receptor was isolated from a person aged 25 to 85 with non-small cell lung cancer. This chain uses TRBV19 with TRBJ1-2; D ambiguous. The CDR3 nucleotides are TGTGCCAGTAGTCCTGGCCAATTAGATTTTAACTATGGCTACACCTTC. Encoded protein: CASSPGQLDFNYGYTF. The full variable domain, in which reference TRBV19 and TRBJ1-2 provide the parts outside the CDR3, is DGGITQSPKYLFRKEGQNVTLSCEQNLNHDAMYWYRQDPGQGLRLIYYSQIVNDFQKGDIAEGYSVSREKKESFPLTVTSAQKNPTAFYLCASSPGQLDFNYGYTFGSGTRLTVV.